The next 2 T cell receptor beta chains were all read from a single sample in a study of T cell repertoires in cytomegalovirus infection. A single record per CDR3 protein comes from TCRdb applying MiXCR to the reads. The sample includes about 900,000 distinct CDR3 sequences, approximately 31% of them seen just once. No antigen has been identified for these receptors. Sequences were derived from cultured CD8+ T cells from PBMCs, sampled from culture after CMV antigen stimulation. The receptors were gathered from a human donor in good health (CMV status not recorded). Some clones in this sample may be carry-over from other donors' samples.

This clonotype came up a few times. The CDR3 DNA reads TGTGCCAGCAGTGAGGCCGGGGCGTGGGATTCACCCCTCCACTTT. Translating it yields CASSEAGAWDSPLHF. V usage is TRBV25-1 and J usage is TRBJ1-6; D may be TRBD1 (5 bases). The germline CDR1 and CDR2 sequences are MGHDK and SYGVNS. The CDR3 length is 15 residues. Trimming removed 3 bases from V and 8 bases from J, with 14 bases in between. Full variable domain (outside the CDR3, taken from reference TRBV25-1 and TRBJ1-6): EADIYQTPRYLVIGTGKKITLECSQTMGHDKMYWYQQDPGMELHLIHYSYGVNSTEKGDLSSESTVSRIRTEHFPLTLESARPSHTSQYLCASSEAGAWDSPLHFGNGTRLTVT.

This chain connects TRBV3-1 to TRBJ2-5; D might be TRBD2 (6 bases). Deletions cut 3 bases from V and 5 bases from J, with 7 bases between. Germline CDR1 is LGHDT and CDR2 is YNNKEL (reference sequence). CDR3 length: 12 amino acids. In DNA, the CDR3 is TGTGCCAGCAGCCATCGGGGGGAGACCCAGTACTTC. The encoded protein is CASSHRGETQYF.